The 8 T cell receptor beta chains reported below all come from one sample, sequenced in a study of Ad26.COV2.S vaccination and SARS-CoV-2 variants (dated by TCRdb to the early 2020s). The time point label for this specimen denotes: individuals recovered from natural SARS-CoV-2 infection. The protocol used for the library was the immunoSEQ multiplex PCR assay. The immuneACCESS repertoire file appears here via TCRdb, limited to in-frame rearrangements. These files lack a portion of the clones; in checked studies, under half of the deficit traces to unresolved V genes, and the cause of the others is not known. For this sample there are tens of thousands of clones; 75% to 85% appear just once. The ten largest clones capture more than 45% of the sample. Sequencing was performed on peripheral blood, taken after recovery from COVID-19. These receptor sequences come from a human donor who had recovered from COVID-19.

V gene TRBV3-1 (or the pseudogene TRBV3-2) combines with J gene TRBJ1-4; no clear D. Germline V gene data show CDR1 as LGHDT and CDR2 as YNNKEL (reference sequence). V dropped 1 base and J dropped 8 bases, with 8 bases sitting between them. The CDR3 length is 13 residues. CDR3 nucleotide sequence: TGTGCCAGCAGCCAAGGCCGGACCGAAAAACTGTTTTTT. It encodes CASSQGRTEKLFF.

The chain recombines TRBV7-9 with TRBJ2-5; D not resolved. Between the trimmed V and J ends, which lost 4 bases and 0 bases, there was a span of 9 bases. This CDR3 is 14 amino acids long. Germline values: CDR1 SEHNR, CDR2 FQNEAQ (reference sequence). CDR3 sequence: CASSSTSYQETQYF. CDR3 DNA: TGTGCCAGCAGCTCGACCTCGTACCAAGAGACCCAGTACTTC.

The J gene is TRBJ2-7, the V gene TRBV7-8; 7 bases line up with TRBD2. The germline CDR1 and CDR2 sequences are SGHVS and FQNEAQ. After removal of 1 base from V and 0 bases from J, the junction contained 6 bases not matched to a gene. CDR3 length: 16 amino acids. The CDR3 loop reads CASSLVGGSASYEQYF. CDR3 nucleotide sequence: TGTGCCAGCAGCTTAGTTGGCGGGAGTGCCTCCTACGAGCAGTACTTC.

The chain joins TRBV7-7 to TRBJ1-3; D remains unclear. Germline V gene data show CDR1 as SSHAT and CDR2 as FNYEAQ (reference sequence). V was clipped by 5 bases and J by 0 bases, with 11 bases between them. This CDR3 has 15 amino acids. The CDR3 DNA sequence: TGTGCCAGCAGCCGAGACCGCAACTCTGGAAACACCATATATTTT. Its protein is CASSRDRNSGNTIYF.

The chain combines TRBV19 with TRBJ2-4; D is ambiguous. The CDR3 extends over 16 amino acids. V shed 5 bases and J shed 0 bases, with 14 bases lying between them. Germline loops: CDR1 LNHDA, CDR2 SQIVND (reference sequence). CDR3 residues: CASSPIGKLAKNIQYF. CDR3 DNA: TGTGCCAGTAGTCCTATAGGGAAACTAGCCAAAAACATTCAGTACTTC. Full variable domain (outside the CDR3, taken from reference TRBV19 and TRBJ2-4): DGGITQSPKYLFRKEGQNVTLSCEQNLNHDAMYWYRQDPGQGLRLIYYSQIVNDFQKGDIAEGYSVSREKKESFPLTVTSAQKNPTAFYLCASSPIGKLAKNIQYFGAGTRLSVL.

The chain uses TRBV10-1 and TRBJ2-1; 9 nucleotides match TRBD1. This CDR3 region has 15 residues. From germline, CDR1 is WNHNN and CDR2 SYGVQD (reference sequence). Unmatched junction bases numbered 8, after V lost 6 bases and J lost 5 bases. The CDR3 coding sequence is TGCGCCAGCAGCTTACCGGGACAGGGACACAATGAGCAGTTCTTC. Translating gives CASSLPGQGHNEQFF.

In DNA form, the CDR3 reads TGTGCCAGCAGCCGGCAACATTGGGACCAGTACTTC. Protein product: CASSRQHWDQYF. This chain connects TRBV14 to TRBJ2-5; no definite D call. Per the germline V gene, CDR1 is SGHDN and CDR2 is FVKESK. Trimming removed 4 bases from V and 10 bases from J, with 13 bases in between. This CDR3 has 12 amino acids.

The chain's CDR3 is CSASLVAGGHEQYF. In DNA, the CDR3 is TGCAGTGCTAGTTTGGTAGCGGGAGGCCACGAGCAGTACTTC. The chain combines TRBV20-1 with TRBJ2-7; 10 nucleotides agree with TRBD2. Germline lookup yields CDR1 DFQATT and CDR2 SNEGSKA (reference sequence). The CDR3 loop spans 14 amino acids. After removal of 3 bases from V and 5 bases from J, the junction contained 7 bases not matched to a gene.